This T cell receptor beta chain was profiled in a study of cytomegalovirus exposure and HLA in healthy donors. Germline CDR1 reads SGHAT; CDR2 reads FQDESV (reference sequence). Trimming shortened V by 4 bases and J by 6 bases, and 13 bases separated the two germline ends. The CDR3 runs 15 residues. The PCR was carried out with 60 Vbeta primers and 13 Jbeta primers. Generated by immunoSEQ multiplex PCR, the TCRdb table keeps only in-frame clones and is missing some. The sample lists around 91,000 clones, under 75% occurring once. The table lists this clone with a few counts. This chain joins TRBV11-1 and TRBJ1-6; perhaps TRBD1 as D (6 bases). The origin of this receptor is a human donor in good health. Sequenced input: PBMCs. Written as DNA, the CDR3 is TGTGCCAGCAGCTCAACCGGACAGTTTAATTCACCCCTCCACTTT. Protein: CASSSTGQFNSPLHF.